The source of this TCR beta chain is a study of cytomegalovirus exposure and HLA in healthy donors. Vbeta (60) and Jbeta (13) primers were used in the PCR. Original methodology: There were about 80 million unique TCR beta chains by a later count, and approximately 10 million of them were shared. Measured with immunoSEQ multiplex PCR; TCRdb has only the in-frame clones, and not every one. V and J calls and clone size follow that table, whereas D and trimming were derived from the DNA. The sample has about 100,000 clones, approximately 74% seen once. The CDR3 covers 13 residues. The receptor comes from a female donor in good health and CMV-seropositive. The gene calls are TRBV21-1 and TRBJ2-7; the table gives TRBD2 as D, unverified against the DNA. TRBV21-1 is marked as a pseudogene. Material for sequencing was PBMCs. The CDR3 is CASSVQGLYEQYF. The CDR3 coding sequence is TGTGCCAGCAGCGTCCAGGGACTCTACGAGCAGTACTTC.